This T cell receptor (beta chain) stems from a study of STAT3 mutations in large granular lymphocyte leukemia. Study observations and caveats: In T-cell large granular lymphocyte leukemia, about half of patients showed multiple immunodominant subclonotypes. After therapy, about 30% of the 18 patients switched clonotypes, all new clones STAT3 wild type. Clonal expansion was inferred from samples taken at other timepoints.

The assay was immunoSEQ multiplex PCR, and TCRdb's table has in-frame clones only and misses some. Of about 10,000 clones detected, roughly 55% appear once; the ten largest clones hold roughly 8.5%. For this clone: Its target is not known.

Sequenced material: peripheral blood mononuclear cells. This TCR was sampled from a boy between 10 and 17 years old with T-cell large granular lymphocyte leukemia. Some clones in this sample may be carry-over from other donors' samples.

CDR3 loop: CASNPGTSSYEQYF. CDR3 bases: TGTGCCAGCAACCCTGGGACTAGCTCCTACGAGCAGTACTTC. The chain couples TRBV6-6 to TRBJ2-7; 8 bases are shared with TRBD2. The CDR3 totals 14 residues. Unmatched junction bases numbered 5, after V lost 7 bases and J lost 0 bases. Germline V gene sequence: CDR1 MNHNY, CDR2 SVGAGI (reference sequence).